This TCR beta chain appears in the sequencing data of a study of blood T cell repertoires in COVID-19. This clone was recorded only once. Trimming at V came to 3 bases and at J to 0 bases, leaving 12 bases not matched to a gene. Germline values: CDR1 DFQATT, CDR2 SNEGSKA (reference sequence). The CDR3 covers 18 residues. The protocol was immunoSEQ multiplex PCR, while the TCRdb copy is restricted to in-frame clones and leaves out a portion. Among around 280,000 clones listed, about nine tenths were seen once. The source of this sequence is a middle-aged woman who had recovered from COVID-19. The sample taken for sequencing was PBMCs or T cells enriched from blood (not recorded which). This sequence joins TRBV20-1 and TRBJ2-3; 10 bases line up with TRBD2. The CDR3 sequence: CSASGLAGDQGSTDTQYF. CDR3 coding DNA: TGCAGTGCTAGTGGTCTAGCGGGGGACCAGGGGAGCACAGATACGCAGTATTTT.